The 24 T cell receptor beta chains below were found in one sample sequenced in a study of blood T cell repertoires in COVID-19. The table came from immunoSEQ multiplex PCR; TCRdb's copy has only in-frame clones and leaves some out. Among about 240,000 clones listed, about four fifths were seen once. Sequencing input: peripheral blood. These TCRs come from a man aged 25 to 40 who had recovered from COVID-19.

The chain combines TRBV11-2 with TRBJ2-5; D gene uncertain. V dropped 2 bases and J dropped 5 bases, with 12 bases sitting between them. This CDR3 has 14 amino acids. Germline-derived CDR1 and CDR2 are SGHAT and FQNNGV. The CDR3 region is CASSLIHGAETQYF. Written as DNA, the CDR3 is TGTGCCAGCAGCTTAATACATGGAGCGGAGACCCAGTACTTC.

The chain joins TRBV4-1 to TRBJ2-1; D is perhaps TRBD2 (5 bases). Trimming shortened V by 1 base and J by 10 bases, and 14 bases separated the two germline ends. CDR1 MGHRA and CDR2 YSYEKL come from the germline V gene. CDR3 length: 14 residues. CDR3 loop: CASSQVPGWEEQFF. The CDR3 nucleotides read TGCGCCAGCAGCCAAGTTCCAGGTTGGGAGGAGCAGTTCTTC.

On this clone: Other DNA sequences of this sample code for an identical CDR3. This rearrangement joins TRBV24-1 to TRBJ1-5, with 8 bases fitting TRBD1. The trim removed 7 bases at V and 4 bases at J, leaving 8 bases unmatched. CDR3 length: 15 residues. Germline V gene lookup returns CDR1 KGHDR and CDR2 SFDVKD. In nucleotides, the CDR3 is TGTGCCACCAGCCCCGGACAGGGTTATAATCAGCCCCAGCATTTT. Its translation is CATSPGQGYNQPQHF.

J is TRBJ2-5 and V is TRBV5-4; TRBD2 matches at 10 bases. The V segment lost 3 bases and the J segment 1 base; nucleotides outside the gene matches: 6. Germline values: CDR1 SGHNT, CDR2 YYREEE (reference sequence). The CDR3 has 16 amino acids. This chain's CDR3 is CASSSGTSAIQETQYF. CDR3 coding DNA: TGTGCCAGCAGCTCCGGGACTAGCGCCATCCAAGAGACCCAGTACTTC.

V usage is TRBV11-2 and J usage is TRBJ2-3; possibly TRBD2 for D (6 bases). Germline V gene sequence: CDR1 SGHAT, CDR2 FQNNGV. The V gene lost 5 bases and the J gene lost 2 bases, with 14 bases spanning the gap. CDR3 size: 15 residues. The CDR3 nucleotides are TGTGCCAGCAGCCCCGGGGGTGGACACACAGATACGCAGTATTTT. Protein product: CASSPGGGHTDTQYF.

This rearrangement joins TRBV7-9 to TRBJ1-2, with D maybe TRBD1 (5 bases). The CDR3 has 13 residues. Germline V gene lookup returns CDR1 SEHNR and CDR2 FQNEAQ (reference sequence). The V end lost 0 bases, the J end lost 8 bases, and 10 bases lay between the germline ends. CDR3 sequence reads: CASSLATGVGYTF. CDR3 bases: TGTGCCAGCAGCTTAGCCACGGGGGTGGGCTACACCTTC.

The chain uses TRBV7-9 and TRBJ2-3, with D perhaps TRBD1 (5 bases). The CDR3 has 15 residues. CDR1 and CDR2 (germline): SEHNR, FQNEAQ (reference sequence). The V gene lost 0 bases and the J gene lost 4 bases, with 11 bases spanning the gap. CDR3 amino acids: CASSLALGVPDTQYF. The CDR3, as DNA: TGTGCCAGCAGCTTAGCCCTAGGGGTCCCAGATACGCAGTATTTT.

The chain joins TRBV3-1 (or the pseudogene TRBV3-2) to TRBJ2-7; 9 nucleotides line up with TRBD2. The CDR3 is 14 residues long. The J segment lost 2 bases and the V segment lost 6 bases, leaving 5 bases of the junction unmatched. Germline values: CDR1 LGHDT, CDR2 YNNKEL (reference sequence). The CDR3 coding sequence is TGTGCCAGCAGACCCGGGACTAGCCCCTACGAGCAGTACTTC. Its protein product is CASRPGTSPYEQYF.

This chain links TRBV2 with TRBJ1-5, with TRBD1 matching 7 bases. This CDR3 has 17 residues. The V gene end was trimmed by 1 base and the J gene end by 0 bases; junction bases not matched to a gene: 6. Looked up from germline, CDR1 is SNHLY and CDR2 is FYNNEI. CDR3 in amino acids: CASSEGTGPYSNQPQHF. CDR3 DNA sequence: TGTGCCAGCAGTGAAGGGACAGGCCCCTATAGCAATCAGCCCCAGCATTTT.

The J gene is TRBJ1-1, the V gene TRBV9, with a tentative D call TRBD1 (5 bases). V dropped 2 bases and J dropped 0 bases, with 8 bases sitting between them. Germline-derived CDR1 and CDR2 are SGDLS and YYNGEE. This CDR3 spans 14 amino acids. DNA for the CDR3: TGTGCCAGCAGCGTCGACAGCATGAACACTGAAGCTTTCTTT. Translated, it gives CASSVDSMNTEAFF.

This chain connects TRBV3-1 (or the pseudogene TRBV3-2) to TRBJ2-1; maybe TRBD2 (6 bases). The length of the CDR3 is 16 residues. Germline assignment: CDR1 LGHDT and CDR2 YNNKEL (reference sequence). V was cut by 1 base and J by 2 bases, with 12 bases left in between. This CDR3 is CASSQGDSGTYNEQFF. CDR3 nucleotide sequence: TGTGCCAGCAGCCAAGGGGATAGCGGCACCTACAATGAGCAGTTCTTC.

The chain combines TRBV5-1 with TRBJ2-7, with a tentative D call TRBD2 (6 bases). V was cut by 3 bases and J by 0 bases, with 10 bases left in between. CDR1 SGHRS and CDR2 YFSETQ come from the germline V gene. The CDR3 covers 14 residues. As DNA, the CDR3 is TGCGCCAGCAGCTATAATAGCGGCTCCTACGAGCAGTACGTC. Its translation: CASSYNSGSYEQYV.

The CDR3 region is CASTSLGFSGNTIYF. The DNA for the CDR3 is TGTGCCAGTACTTCTCTCGGGTTCTCTGGAAACACCATATATTTT. The chain has TRBV19 and TRBJ1-3; D is undetermined. The V gene's germline CDR1 is LNHDA and CDR2 SQIVND (reference sequence). Trimming left V 7 bases short and J 0 bases short, with 13 bases between. The CDR3 length is 15 residues.

The chain recombines TRBV7-3 with TRBJ2-2, with 7 bases fitting TRBD1. The CDR3 is 14 amino acids. V shed 6 bases and J 0 bases; nucleotides not matched to a gene: 1. The germline gives CDR1 SGHTA, CDR2 FQGTGA. This chain's CDR3 is CASRGTANTGELFF. The DNA for the CDR3 is TGTGCCAGCAGGGGGACAGCGAACACCGGGGAGCTGTTTTTT.

The rearrangement links TRBV6-2 or TRBV6-3 to TRBJ2-3; TRBD2 is a possible D gene (6 bases). V lost 2 bases and J 0 bases, leaving 9 bases between the germline ends. Per the germline V gene, CDR1 is MNHEY and CDR2 is SVGEGT. CDR3 length: 15 amino acids. The CDR3 loop is CASSYTSPSTDTQYF. The DNA of the CDR3 is TGTGCCAGCAGTTACACTAGCCCTAGCACAGATACGCAGTATTTT.

The chain couples TRBV5-1 to TRBJ2-3; D is perhaps TRBD2 (7 bases). Germline assignment: CDR1 SGHRS and CDR2 YFSETQ. This CDR3 has 14 residues. Trimming pared 0 bases from V and 5 bases from J, leaving 10 bases between. DNA for the CDR3: TGCGCCAGCAGCTTGGGGGGGGGCGAAGATACGCAGTATTTT. Residues: CASSLGGGEDTQYF.

The CDR3 nucleotides are TGTGCCAGTAGTATTCCCCCCTCGACAGGGGGCTACACTGAAGCTTTCTTT. Amino acids: CASSIPPSTGGYTEAFF. The rearrangement links TRBV19 to TRBJ1-1, with 10 bases that match TRBD1. Germline V gene lookup returns CDR1 LNHDA and CDR2 SQIVND (reference sequence). The CDR3 has 17 residues. The ends lost 3 bases at V and 3 bases at J; junction bases unmatched: 10.

This chain links TRBV7-9 with TRBJ1-2; D gene unclear. In germline, CDR1 is SEHNR, CDR2 FQNEAQ (reference sequence). This CDR3 region has 15 residues. V gave up 5 bases and J gave up 8 bases, with 21 bases separating them. The CDR3 region has the DNA TGTGCCAGCAGCCCCAGTCCTTTTGAAGGCGGCGGCTACACCTTC. Translating it yields CASSPSPFEGGGYTF. Filled out from reference TRBV7-9 and TRBJ1-2, the complete variable domain reads DTGVSQNPRHKITKRGQNVTFRCDPISEHNRLYWYRQTLGQGPEFLTYFQNEAQLEKSRLLSDRFSAERPKGSFSTLEIQRTEQGDSAMYLCASSPSPFEGGGYTFGSGTRLTVV.

V usage is TRBV7-9 and J usage is TRBJ2-1; D is unclear. Trimming stripped 1 base from V and 12 bases from J, with 13 bases between. The CDR3 runs 13 residues. The germline CDR1 and CDR2 sequences are SEHNR and FQNEAQ (reference sequence). CDR3 sequence (DNA): TGTGCCAGCAGCTTAGACGAGTCCACTGGGCAGTTCTTC. This sequence encodes CASSLDESTGQFF.

This clone was counted only a few times. The chain is built from TRBV6-5 and TRBJ1-1; the D is unclear. V was trimmed by 2 bases and J by 1 base, leaving 14 bases between them. The CDR3 totals 16 residues. CDR1 is MNHEY and CDR2 is SVGAGI in the germline V gene. CDR3 residues: CASSYGIGGPNTEAFF. The CDR3 DNA is TGTGCCAGCAGTTACGGAATTGGCGGGCCGAACACTGAAGCTTTCTTT.

The V gene is TRBV10-3, the J gene TRBJ1-3, with 8 bases lining up with TRBD1. The CDR3 runs to 16 residues. Germline lookup yields CDR1 ENHRY and CDR2 SYGVKD. V dropped 0 bases and J dropped 3; count of bases not matched to a gene: 4. Written as DNA, the CDR3 is TGTGCCATCAGTGAGTCGACAGGGGCGGGTGGAAACACCATATATTTT. Amino acids: CAISESTGAGGNTIYF.

The J gene is TRBJ2-5, the V gene TRBV5-1; 7 bases align to TRBD1. The CDR3 is 13 amino acids. J was trimmed by 2 bases and V by 6 bases; bases with no gene match: 4. Germline V gene lookup returns CDR1 SGHRS and CDR2 YFSETQ. CDR3 sequence (DNA): TGCGCCAGCACCCTACAGGGGCAAGAGACCCAGTACTTC. Encoded protein: CASTLQGQETQYF. Based on the CDR3 plus reference TRBV5-1 and TRBJ2-5, the full variable domain is KAGVTQTPRYLIKTRGQQVTLSCSPISGHRSVSWYQQTPGQGLQFLFEYFSETQRNKGNFPGRFSGRQFSNSRSEMNVSTLELGDSALYLCASTLQGQETQYFGPGTRLLVL.

The CDR3 region has the DNA TGTGCCAGCAGTTATTCTATCCCTTTGAACACTGAAGCTTTCTTT. It encodes CASSYSIPLNTEAFF. This chain joins TRBV6-5 and TRBJ1-1, with D unresolved. The CDR3 has 15 amino acids. V dropped 3 bases and J dropped 0 bases, with 11 bases sitting between them. Germline-derived CDR1 and CDR2 are MNHEY and SVGAGI.

The count of this clone is one. This chain uses TRBV18 with TRBJ1-1; a possible D gene is TRBD1 (6 bases). Trimming shortened V by 3 bases and J by 4 bases, and 15 bases separated the two germline ends. The CDR3 is 15 residues long. The germline gives CDR1 KGHSH, CDR2 LQKENI. CDR3 coding DNA: TGTGCCAGCTCACCCCTTGGCGGACAGCCCACTGAAGCTTTCTTT. Encoded protein: CASSPLGGQPTEAFF.